The 12 T cell receptor beta chains reported below all come from one sample, sequenced in a study of blood T cells in healthy people across ages. Then a second PCR, running about 6 to 12 cycles, was carried out with a sample-barcoded 5' primer and a J-beta primer mix. TCRdb reprocessed the 5' RACE reads via MiXCR and lists one record per CDR3 protein. The table records approximately 1,000,000 distinct CDR3 sequences, 35% to 40% of them present only once. Sequenced material: blood. Receptors originate from a man between 18 and 29 years old in good health.

V gene TRBV5-1 combines with J gene TRBJ1-2; possibly TRBD1 for D (6 bases). Germline assignment: CDR1 SGHRS and CDR2 YFSETQ. CDR3 length equals 14 residues. V dropped 4 bases and J dropped 5 bases, with 15 bases sitting between them. The CDR3 DNA sequence: TGCGCCAGCAGCCCTACCCAGGACAGTTATGGCTACACCTTC. Protein sequence: CASSPTQDSYGYTF. Combining the CDR3 with reference TRBV5-1 and TRBJ1-2 gives the whole variable domain KAGVTQTPRYLIKTRGQQVTLSCSPISGHRSVSWYQQTPGQGLQFLFEYFSETQRNKGNFPGRFSGRQFSNSRSEMNVSTLELGDSALYLCASSPTQDSYGYTFGSGTRLTVV.

Regarding this clonotype: An end of the junction does not agree with germline; a read error may underlie this. The chain carries TRBV5-1 and TRBJ1-1; perhaps TRBD1 as D (5 bases). The CDR3 loop spans 14 amino acids. Germline CDR1 is SGHRS and CDR2 is YFSETQ. The CDR3 region has the DNA TGCGCCAGCAGCTTACCCGGGACGGACACTAAAGCTTTCTTT. This sequence encodes CASSLPGTDTKAFF.

This clonotype was picked up a small number of times. V gene TRBV7-9 combines with J gene TRBJ1-1, with a possible D match to TRBD1 (5 bases). Trimming took 2 bases from V and 5 from J, leaving 15 bases between them. Looked up from germline, CDR1 is SEHNR and CDR2 is FQNEAQ (reference sequence). This CDR3 is 15 amino acids long. The CDR3 spells CASSLLPGANTEAFF. In DNA form, the CDR3 reads TGTGCCAGCAGCTTACTGCCCGGGGCCAATACTGAAGCTTTCTTT.

This clonotype was seen more than once but under ten times. The V and J genes are TRBV5-1 and TRBJ1-4; a possible D gene is TRBD1 (5 bases). CDR3 length: 14 amino acids. Per germline, CDR1 SGHRS and CDR2 YFSETQ. Trimming removed 0 bases from V and 6 bases from J, with 9 bases in between. CDR3 protein: CASSLAVTDEKLFF. The CDR3, as DNA: TGCGCCAGCAGCTTGGCCGTGACAGATGAAAAACTGTTTTTT.

As to this clonotype: A much larger clone differs from this one at a single base, so this may be a read error. This sequence joins TRBV5-1 and TRBJ2-1, with D tentatively TRBD2 (5 bases). Germline V lookup: CDR1 SGHRS, CDR2 YFSETQ. The V and J ends lost 4 bases and 0 bases respectively, with 14 bases between them. The CDR3 contains 16 residues. The CDR3 loop is CASSGVEVSSYNEQFF. As DNA, the CDR3 is TGCGCCAGCAGCGGTGTGGAGGTGAGCTCCTACAATGAGCAGTTCTTC.

In its sample, this clonotype was seen a few times. The chain recombines TRBV10-3 with TRBJ1-2; D remains ambiguous. V lost 10 bases to trimming and J lost 2 bases, with 17 bases between them. The CDR3 is 14 residues long. Germline CDR1 and CDR2: ENHRY and SYGVKD. The CDR3: CATGGGRINYGYTF. The DNA of the CDR3 is TGTGCCACCGGAGGTGGGAGGATAAACTATGGCTACACCTTC.

This clonotype occurred a few times. The rearrangement joins TRBV27 to TRBJ1-5; a weak D match, TRBD1 (5 bases). This CDR3 has 18 amino acids. The V end was cut by 5 bases, the J end by 1 base, with 21 bases between. The germline V gene encodes CDR1 MNHEY and CDR2 SMNVEV (reference sequence). The CDR3 DNA reads as TGTGCCAGCAGTCCCATTCAGGGAATAAGTGCGAGCAATCAGCCCCAGCATTTT. This encodes CASSPIQGISASNQPQHF.

This clonotype was seen a handful of times. The CDR3 nucleotides are TGTGCCAGCAGTCTCACACTATCTAACACAGATACGCAGTATTTT. It codes for CASSLTLSNTDTQYF. This chain links TRBV12-3 or TRBV12-4 with TRBJ2-3; no definite D call. CDR3 length: 15 residues. The germline V and J ends were trimmed by 5 bases and 2 bases, with 14 bases remaining between them.

This clonotype was observed many times. The rearrangement uses TRBV5-1 and TRBJ1-1; TRBD1 matches at 7 bases. This CDR3 region has 14 residues. With 3 bases clipped from V and 4 bases from J, the junction kept 6 bases outside the gene matches. Looked up from germline, CDR1 is SGHRS and CDR2 is YFSETQ. The CDR3 is CASSSQGSGTEAFF. CDR3 coding DNA: TGCGCCAGCAGCTCACAGGGGTCGGGCACTGAAGCTTTCTTT.

This clonotype occurred once. V is TRBV2 and J is TRBJ2-1, with 11 bases matching TRBD2. The ends lost 4 bases at V and 9 bases at J; junction bases unmatched: 5. CDR1 and CDR2 from the germline V gene are SNHLY and FYNNEI. The CDR3 has 14 residues. The CDR3 reads CASSGVLAGVEQFF. CDR3 DNA: TGTGCCAGCAGTGGCGTACTAGCGGGAGTTGAGCAGTTCTTC.

The J gene is TRBJ1-2, the V gene TRBV5-1; D is unclear. V lost 2 bases and J 2 bases, leaving 13 bases between the germline ends. This CDR3 is built from 15 residues. The germline CDR1 and CDR2 sequences are SGHRS and YFSETQ. For the CDR3, the DNA is TGCGCCAGCAGCTTTACCACGGCTCCAAACTATGGCTACACCTTC. It is translated as CASSFTTAPNYGYTF.

This clonotype has just a few counts. This chain connects TRBV25-1 to TRBJ2-5, with D uncertain. Near its end, the DNA agrees better with TRBJ2-7, so the J call may be wrong. CDR3 size: 15 residues. Germline CDR1 MGHDK, CDR2 SYGVNS. CDR3 bases: TGTGCCAGCAGTGAGTGGTCAGTCCGCTCCGGCGAGCAGTACTTC. The encoded protein is CASSEWSVRSGEQYF.